This T cell receptor beta chain was sequenced in a study of CD8 T cells in Susac syndrome (dated by TCRdb to between 2019 and 2020). With respect to the entire study: Repertoire sequencing was used to test whether CD8+ T cell activation and differentiation in Susac syndrome was antigen driven.

Peripheral blood CD8+ and CD4+ T cells from healthy donors, Susac syndrome patients and multiple sclerosis patients were profiled using high-throughput TCR beta sequencing. Multiple sclerosis controls were treatment-naive patients with stable or active relapsing-remitting disease fulfilling revised McDonald criteria. Bulk CD8+ and CD4+ T cells were purified by magnetic negative isolation, whereas CD8+ TEMRA cells were enriched by FACS. Blood was collected in EDTA tubes and processed within 24 hours, with PBMCs isolated through density gradient centrifugation. PBMCs destined for TCR sequencing were cryopreserved in liquid nitrogen and later thawed in a 37 °C water bath. A purity of at least 90% was achieved for sorted or isolated CD4+, CD8+ and CD8+ TEMRA cells. The CDR3 numbers 18 residues from cysteine through phenylalanine. Only CDR3 DNA remains: 54 bases, in frame from the first base. CDR1 and CDR2 are read off the germline V gene as SGHDT and YYEEEE. Unmatched junction bases come to 8, with V trimmed by 0 bases and J by 1 base.

Comments on this clonotype: Its antigen is unknown. Within one base of it there is no much larger clone, and no base qualities were kept.

RNA was extracted using the RNeasy kit, and roughly 0.5 to 1 microgram was reverse transcribed with random hexamers. TCR beta CDR3 regions were amplified with the immunoSEQ multiplex PCR assay covering 54 Vbeta and 13 Jbeta segments. Bias from PCR amplification was corrected by using a synthetic template baseline for primer optimization and for computational correction. The authors' analysis ran thus. Reads were annotated to V, D and J genes according to IMGT and were analyzed with immunoSEQ Analyzer, with only productive sequences retained. Clonality was computed as one minus Shannon entropy normalized by log2 of the number of productive unique sequences. Public and private clones were assessed among the 100 most prevalent clones of each patient and control. Clones were defined as Susac-specific when absent from the healthy and MS cohorts, from 1052 published viral clones and from other ImmuneACCESS disease sequences. TCRdb reran the public reads through fastp at Q25 and MiXCR, keeping productive beta chains. Rows matching on CDR3 protein sequence are summarized as one entry with the most common DNA and genes. These V and J calls originate from TCRdb's pipeline instead of the authors' own analysis. The sample data list around 160,000 distinct CDR3 sequences, and less than 95% of these were observed just once. The ten largest clones add up to 0.09% to 0.1% of the sample.

The paper as a whole reports these results and caveats: The study acknowledged that relatively few individuals were included in the TCR sequencing and HLA analysis.

The chain is made from TRBV5-6 and TRBJ2-3; 10 central bases correspond to TRBD2. Material for sequencing was CD4+ T cells from PBMCs. The source is a human donor with multiple sclerosis. The nucleotides are TGTGCCAGCAGCTTGGGGGTATACGGGACTAGCGGCACAGATACGCAGTATTTT. The translation is CASSLGVYGTSGTDTQYF.